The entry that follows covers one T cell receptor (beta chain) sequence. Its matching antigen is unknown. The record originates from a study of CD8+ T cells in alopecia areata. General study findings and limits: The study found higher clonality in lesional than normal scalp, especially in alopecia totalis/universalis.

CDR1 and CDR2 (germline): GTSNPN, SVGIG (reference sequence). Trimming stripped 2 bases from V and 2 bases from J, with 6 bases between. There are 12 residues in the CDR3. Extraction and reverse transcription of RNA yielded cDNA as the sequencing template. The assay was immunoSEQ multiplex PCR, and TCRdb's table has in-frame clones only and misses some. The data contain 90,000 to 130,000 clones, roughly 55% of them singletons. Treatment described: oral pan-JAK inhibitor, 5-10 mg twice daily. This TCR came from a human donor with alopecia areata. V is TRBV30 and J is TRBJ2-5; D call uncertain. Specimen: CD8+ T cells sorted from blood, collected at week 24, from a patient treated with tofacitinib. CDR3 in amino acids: CAWSKEQETQYF. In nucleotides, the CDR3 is TGTGCCTGGAGTAAGGAACAAGAGACCCAGTACTTC.